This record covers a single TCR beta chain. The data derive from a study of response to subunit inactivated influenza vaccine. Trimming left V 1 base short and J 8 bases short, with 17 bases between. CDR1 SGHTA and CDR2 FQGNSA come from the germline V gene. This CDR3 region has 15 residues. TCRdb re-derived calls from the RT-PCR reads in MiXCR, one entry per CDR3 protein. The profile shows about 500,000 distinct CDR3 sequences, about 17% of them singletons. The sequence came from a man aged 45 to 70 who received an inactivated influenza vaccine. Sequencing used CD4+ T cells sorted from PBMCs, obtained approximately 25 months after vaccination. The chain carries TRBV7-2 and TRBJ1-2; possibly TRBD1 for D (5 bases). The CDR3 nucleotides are TGTGCCAGCAGCTTAGGGATGGGCAGGGACCGCGGCTACACCTTC. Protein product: CASSLGMGRDRGYTF.